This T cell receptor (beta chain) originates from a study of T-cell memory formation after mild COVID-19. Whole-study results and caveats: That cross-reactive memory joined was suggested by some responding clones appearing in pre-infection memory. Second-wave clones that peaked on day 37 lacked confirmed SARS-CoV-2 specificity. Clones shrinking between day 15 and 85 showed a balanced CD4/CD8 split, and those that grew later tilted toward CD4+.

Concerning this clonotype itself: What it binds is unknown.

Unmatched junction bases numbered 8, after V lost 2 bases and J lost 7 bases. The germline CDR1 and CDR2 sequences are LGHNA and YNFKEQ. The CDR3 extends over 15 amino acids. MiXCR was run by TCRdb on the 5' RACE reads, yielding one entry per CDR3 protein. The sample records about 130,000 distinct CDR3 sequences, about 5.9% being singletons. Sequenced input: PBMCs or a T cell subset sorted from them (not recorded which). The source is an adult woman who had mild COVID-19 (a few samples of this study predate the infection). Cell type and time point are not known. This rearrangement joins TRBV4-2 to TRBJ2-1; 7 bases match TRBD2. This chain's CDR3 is CASSQTGTKENEQFF. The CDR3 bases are TGTGCCAGCAGCCAAACCGGGACTAAAGAGAATGAGCAGTTCTTC.